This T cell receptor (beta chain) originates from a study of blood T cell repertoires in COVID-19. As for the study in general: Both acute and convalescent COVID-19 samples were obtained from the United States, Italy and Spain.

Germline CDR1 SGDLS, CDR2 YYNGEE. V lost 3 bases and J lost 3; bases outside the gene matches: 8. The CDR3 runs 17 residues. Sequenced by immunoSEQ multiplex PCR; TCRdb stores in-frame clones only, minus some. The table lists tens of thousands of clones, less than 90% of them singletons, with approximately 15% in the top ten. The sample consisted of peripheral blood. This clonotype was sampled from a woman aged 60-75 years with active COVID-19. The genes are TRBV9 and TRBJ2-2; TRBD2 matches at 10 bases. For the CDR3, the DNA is TGTGCCAGCAGCGCAGAACTTAGCGGGGGGTACACCGGGGAGCTGTTTTTT. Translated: CASSAELSGGYTGELFF.